The clone carrying this T cell receptor (beta chain) turned up a few times. TCRdb keeps only in-frame clones here, not all; method: immunoSEQ multiplex PCR. The table lists hundreds of thousands of clones, nearly 85% of them singletons. The source of the sample is a study of blood T cell repertoires in COVID-19. Study details: The samples span acute and convalescent COVID-19 from the United States, Italy and Spain. Nucleic acid was either cDNA or gDNA, and it came from T cells, B-cell-depleted T cells, or PBMCs.

Seattle's enrolled individuals joined amid active infection and were then monitored longitudinally. The V gene lost 4 bases and the J gene lost 4 bases, with 7 bases spanning the gap. Germline values: CDR1 SEHNR, CDR2 FQNEAQ (reference sequence). The CDR3 contains 12 residues. Sequencing used peripheral blood. The receptor comes from a woman aged 25 to 45 with COVID-19, enrolled during active disease. This chain connects TRBV7-9 to TRBJ1-2; D perhaps matches TRBD1 (6 bases). CDR3 residues: CASSSGVYGYTF. The CDR3 DNA reads as TGTGCCAGCAGCTCAGGGGTCTATGGCTACACCTTC.